This paragraph reports one TCR beta chain. The data originate from a study of blood T cell repertoires in COVID-19. Across the study: Sources were T cells, B-cell-depleted T cells, or PBMCs; the material itself was cDNA or gDNA.

Per the germline V gene, CDR1 is SNHLY and CDR2 is FYNNEI. V lost 7 bases, J lost 7 bases, and 8 bases lay in between. The CDR3 is 11 residues long. Assay: immunoSEQ multiplex PCR; the TCRdb copy retains only in-frame clones and omits some. The sample yields a few hundred thousand clones, almost 90% seen once. The receptor comes from a woman aged 25 to 45 with COVID-19, enrolled during active disease. Sequencing input: peripheral blood. J is TRBJ2-1 and V is TRBV2, with D hard to call. In nucleotides, the CDR3 is TGTGCCAGCACCCTAACTAATGAGCAGTTCTTC. As protein: CASTLTNEQFF.